The 24 T cell receptor beta chains listed next were all sequenced from one sample in a study of human T cells and chemical hapten exposure. TCRdb re-derived calls from the RACE reads in MiXCR, one entry per CDR3 protein. The sample has tens of thousands of distinct CDR3 sequences; about 10% are singletons. Time point defined: patch test 3, about 24 weeks after DPC sensitization. As for treatment: therapeutic diphenylcyclopropenone sensitization with weekly scalp DPC. Here the sequenced sample was whole blood, taken in connection with sensitization to the hapten diphenylcyclopropenone (DPC). The receptors shown here come from a woman under 40 with alopecia areata. Some clones in this sample may be carry-over from other donors' samples.

Regarding this clonotype: One end of the junction is discordant with germline, which a read error may explain. This sequence joins TRBV24-1 and TRBJ2-1; TRBD2 agrees at 9 bases. CDR3 length: 13 residues. The germline CDR1 and CDR2 sequences are KGHDR and SFDVKD. The chain's CDR3 is CAPRGGTSYEHFF. DNA for the CDR3: TGTGCCCCAAGGGGGGGGACTAGCTATGAGCACTTCTTC.

This clonotype was counted many times. This chain joins TRBV12-3 or TRBV12-4 and TRBJ1-5, with 8 bases matching TRBD1. CDR3 size: 14 residues. V lost 0 bases, J lost 9 bases, and 4 bases stayed unmatched. For the CDR3, the DNA is TGTGCCAGCAGTTTAGCGGGACAGGCGAGGCCCCAGCATTTT. Translation: CASSLAGQARPQHF.

The chain uses TRBV20-1 and TRBJ2-7, with TRBD2 identical over 10 bases. Per germline, CDR1 DFQATT and CDR2 SNEGSKA (reference sequence). The CDR3 runs 13 residues. V lost 7 bases, J lost 3 bases, and 6 bases stayed unmatched. Written as DNA, the CDR3 is TGCAGTGTGAGCGGGAGGGCCCTCTACGAGCAGTACTTC. Protein: CSVSGRALYEQYF.

This clonotype was observed at least ten times. The CDR3 is CASSLTGTGPYEQYF. In DNA, the CDR3 is TGCGCCAGCAGCTTGACCGGGACAGGACCCTACGAGCAGTACTTC. The rearrangement links TRBV5-1 to TRBJ2-7, with 8 bases lining up with TRBD1. V gave up 1 base and J gave up 2 bases; unmatched junction bases: 5. Germline-derived CDR1 and CDR2 are SGHRS and YFSETQ. The CDR3 has 15 residues.

The sample holds a few counts of this clonotype. The rearrangement links TRBV13 to TRBJ1-1, with D unclear. V was shortened by 1 base and J by 5 bases, with 11 bases between the two germline ends. The germline V gene encodes CDR1 PRHDT and CDR2 FYEKMQ (reference sequence). The CDR3 consists of 14 residues. CDR3 sequence: CASSLARGWTEAFF. In DNA form, the CDR3 reads TGTGCCAGCAGCTTAGCGCGGGGATGGACTGAAGCTTTCTTT.

This clonotype appeared a few times. The chain has TRBV14 and TRBJ2-3, with unresolved D. Looked up from germline, CDR1 is SGHDN and CDR2 is FVKESK. V was trimmed by 4 bases and J by 0 bases, leaving 8 bases between them. This CDR3 contains 14 residues. The CDR3 protein is CASSLLRSTDTQYF. As DNA, the CDR3 is TGTGCCAGCAGCCTTCTCCGGAGCACAGATACGCAGTATTTT.

This clonotype was picked up many times. V is TRBV11-2 and J is TRBJ2-1; maybe TRBD2 (5 bases). Germline CDR1 reads SGHAT; CDR2 reads FQNNGV. CDR3 length equals 16 residues. Trimming took 2 bases from V and 4 from J, leaving 15 bases between them. The CDR3 DNA reads as TGTGCCAGCAGCTTAAGTCGACTATCCCCGTACAATGAGCAGTTCTTC. Its translation is CASSLSRLSPYNEQFF.

V and J are TRBV12-3 or TRBV12-4 and TRBJ1-1, with TRBD1 matching over 8 bases. V lost 3 bases to trimming and J lost 4 bases; unmatched junction nucleotides: 1. The CDR3 totals 13 residues. Written as DNA, the CDR3 is TGTGCCAGCAGTTTCGACAGGGGCACTGAAGCTTTCTTT. This translates into CASSFDRGTEAFF.

This clonotype was recorded many times. The chain is built from TRBV28 and TRBJ1-2; possible D gene TRBD1, 5 bases. Germline V gene data show CDR1 as MDHEN and CDR2 as SYDVKM. The CDR3 sequence is 16 residues long. The V and J ends lost 4 bases and 4 bases respectively, with 19 bases between them. CDR3 nucleotides: TGTGCCAGCAGTTCCTATCCCAAAGGGAGGGGCTATGGCTACACCTTC. It specifies CASSSYPKGRGYGYTF.

The rearrangement uses TRBV28 and TRBJ1-1; 8 bases map to TRBD1. The CDR3 is 14 amino acids. With V trimmed by 5 bases and J by 5 bases, 7 bases remained unmatched. Germline values: CDR1 MDHEN, CDR2 SYDVKM. The CDR3 here is CASSIRTGTTEAFF. The CDR3 DNA reads TGTGCCAGCAGTATCCGGACAGGGACGACTGAAGCTTTCTTT.

This clonotype appeared many times. CDR3 region: CSVVGDQPQHF. The CDR3 DNA reads TGCAGCGTTGTCGGGGATCAGCCCCAGCATTTT. The chain joins TRBV29-1 to TRBJ1-5; the D is unclear. Germline V gene sequence: CDR1 SQVTM, CDR2 ANQGSEA. V was pared by 4 bases and J by 5 bases, with 6 bases between. CDR3 length: 11 residues.

This sequence joins TRBV29-1 and TRBJ2-3; D is possibly TRBD2 (5 bases). Trimming cost V 7 bases and J 9 bases, with 17 bases left between them. Germline CDR1 is SQVTM and CDR2 is ANQGSEA. This CDR3 contains 12 residues. The CDR3 nucleotides are TGCAGCGCCCGGGGAGATGGACCGACGCAGTATTTT. Its protein is CSARGDGPTQYF.

This clonotype was seen more than once but under ten times. The chain uses TRBV29-1 and TRBJ2-1; D is possibly TRBD1 (6 bases). Per the germline V gene, CDR1 is SQVTM and CDR2 is ANQGSEA. CDR3 length equals 12 residues. V was shortened by 8 bases and J by 6 bases, with 14 bases between the two germline ends. The CDR3 loop is CSTKQGPNEQFF. The CDR3 DNA sequence: TGCAGCACAAAACAGGGCCCCAATGAGCAGTTCTTC.

The CDR3 here is CAWSVTDPETQYF. DNA of the CDR3: TGTGCCTGGAGTGTAACTGATCCGGAGACCCAGTACTTC. The rearrangement links TRBV30 to TRBJ2-5; D not resolved. Looked up from germline, CDR1 is GTSNPN and CDR2 is SVGIG (reference sequence). The CDR3 spans 13 residues. Trimming pared 0 bases from V and 5 bases from J, leaving 10 bases between.

This clonotype was detected many times. The chain combines TRBV7-6 with TRBJ1-1, with D perhaps TRBD1 (5 bases). From germline, CDR1 is SGHVS and CDR2 FNYEAQ. The CDR3 is 14 residues long. The germline V and J ends were trimmed by 5 bases and 3 bases, with 13 bases remaining between them. The CDR3 loop reads CASSQGPIHTEAFF. For the CDR3, the DNA is TGTGCCAGCAGCCAGGGACCTATTCACACTGAAGCTTTCTTT.

This clonotype was seen at least ten times. The V and J genes are TRBV11-3 and TRBJ2-7; D is uncertain. The V gene's germline CDR1 is SGHNT and CDR2 YENEEA. This CDR3 has 15 amino acids. Trimming left V 5 bases short and J 0 bases short, with 14 bases between. CDR3: CASSPGGRSSYEQYF. For the CDR3, the DNA is TGTGCCAGCAGCCCCGGTGGGCGGAGCTCCTACGAGCAGTACTTC.

This chain links TRBV29-1 with TRBJ1-5, with 7 nucleotides matching TRBD1. V lost 7 bases to trimming and J lost 3 bases; unmatched junction nucleotides: 15. Looked up from germline, CDR1 is SQVTM and CDR2 is ANQGSEA. The CDR3 extends over 16 amino acids. For the CDR3, the DNA is TGCAGCGAGGCCAGACAGGGCCCGTCTCCCAATCAGCCCCAGCATTTT. Encoded protein: CSEARQGPSPNQPQHF. The variable domain in full, with the rest retrieved from reference TRBV29-1 and TRBJ1-5, is SAVISQKPSRDICQRGTSLTIQCQVDSQVTMMFWYRQQPGQSLTLIATANQGSEATYESGFVIDKFPISRPNLTFSTLTVSNMSPEDSSIYLCSEARQGPSPNQPQHFGDGTRLSIL.

This clonotype was recorded many times. V gene TRBV10-1 combines with J gene TRBJ2-2, with a weak D call TRBD2 (5 bases). Trimming cost V 8 bases and J 0 bases, with 13 bases left between them. The length of the CDR3 is 15 residues. Germline lookup yields CDR1 WNHNN and CDR2 SYGVQD (reference sequence). CDR3 protein: CASGMTKSNTGELFF. The DNA for the CDR3 is TGCGCCAGCGGAATGACTAAGTCGAACACCGGGGAGCTGTTTTTT.

This chain uses TRBV7-2 with TRBJ2-5, with 7 bases fitting TRBD1. Germline V gives CDR1 SGHTA, CDR2 FQGNSA. This CDR3 has 15 amino acids. V lost 5 bases and J lost 0; bases outside the gene matches: 6. As DNA, the CDR3 is TGTGCCAGCAGCCGACAGGGCCCGTACCAAGAGACCCAGTACTTC. Translated, it gives CASSRQGPYQETQYF.

This clonotype was detected a few times. The V gene is TRBV6-5, the J gene TRBJ2-1, with 9 bases that match TRBD2. V shed 0 bases and J 8 bases; nucleotides not matched to a gene: 14. Germline CDR1 MNHEY, CDR2 SVGAGI. This CDR3 has 18 amino acids. CDR3 bases: TGTGCCAGCAGTTACTCATTGTCTAGCGGGACCCTTGCCGATGAGCAGTTCTTC. Protein sequence: CASSYSLSSGTLADEQFF.

This clonotype was seen more than once but under ten times. The chain recombines TRBV20-1 with TRBJ2-2, with 7 bases fitting TRBD1. The length of the CDR3 is 14 residues. Germline lookup yields CDR1 DFQATT and CDR2 SNEGSKA (reference sequence). V gave up 5 bases and J gave up 4 bases; unmatched junction bases: 7. CDR3 sequence: CSAPTGLVTGELFF. Here the CDR3 DNA reads TGCAGTGCTCCGACAGGGTTGGTCACCGGGGAGCTGTTTTTT.

A single count supports this clonotype. This may be a read error, as it is one base from a much larger clone. This sequence joins TRBV6-5 and TRBJ2-4; maybe TRBD1 (6 bases). CDR1 is MNHEY, CDR2 SVGAGI, per germline. This CDR3 is built from 16 residues. V lost 2 bases to trimming and J lost 0 bases, with 11 bases between them. CDR3 amino acids: CASSYGAGEAKNIQYF. CDR3 nucleotide sequence: TGTGCCAGCAGTTACGGGGCAGGGGAAGCCAAAAACATTCAGTACTTC.

This clonotype was observed many times. The junction does not match germline at one end; this may be a read error. The chain carries TRBV5-4 and TRBJ2-7; a possible D gene is TRBD1 (6 bases). The CDR3 contains 14 residues. Per the germline V gene, CDR1 is SGHNT and CDR2 is YYREEE (reference sequence). The CDR3, as DNA: TGTGCCAGCAGCTTGGCCGGTGGCAGGGGTTTCTCCGCGTTC. Its protein is CASSLAGGRGFSAF.

This clonotype was seen ten or more times. The V gene is TRBV7-3, the J gene TRBJ2-3; no clear D. Germline loops: CDR1 SGHTA, CDR2 FQGTGA. The CDR3 runs to 13 residues. V was clipped by 2 bases and J by 1 base, with 4 bases between them. CDR3: CASSLLGTDTQYF. In nucleotides, the CDR3 is TGTGCCAGCAGCTTACTTGGCACAGATACGCAGTATTTT.